The 24 T cell receptor beta chains below come from one sample, sequenced in a study of beta chain features in type 1 diabetes. The study, taken as a whole, reports: All four CD4+ subsets from Type 1 diabetes patients carried moderately but significantly shorter TCRB CDR3s.

No antigen is known for these receptors. Reverse transcription of all isolated RNA meant that expressed TCRB transcripts were sequenced. Assay used: immunoSEQ multiplex PCR; TCRdb lists only in-frame clones, some missing. The profile shows some 660,000 clones, more than 12% of them singletons. Sample: naive CD4+ T cells from blood. The receptors originated from a man aged 18 to 30 with type 1 diabetes.

The V and J genes are TRBV5-1 and TRBJ1-2; 9 bases fit TRBD1. Trimming removed 4 bases from V and 4 bases from J; junction bases left unmatched: 2. Germline lookup yields CDR1 SGHRS and CDR2 YFSETQ. The CDR3 is 13 residues long. The CDR3 DNA reads as TGCGCCAGCAGCATGGGACAGGGCTATGGCTACACCTTC. Protein sequence: CASSMGQGYGYTF.

The rearrangement joins TRBV11-2 to TRBJ2-6; possible D gene TRBD1, 7 bases. Between the trimmed V and J ends, which lost 5 bases and 1 base, there was a span of 21 bases. Germline CDR1 reads SGHAT; CDR2 reads FQNNGV. CDR3 size: 19 residues. CDR3 sequence: CASSGIRGRGESGANVLTF. CDR3 coding DNA: TGTGCCAGCAGCGGGATTCGAGGCAGGGGGGAATCTGGGGCCAACGTCCTGACTTTC.

As concerns this clone: The sample carries other DNA sequences with the same CDR3. This chain joins TRBV9 and TRBJ1-2; D ambiguous. The ends were cut back, 0 bases at V and 1 base at J, with 7 bases in the middle. Germline CDR1 is SGDLS and CDR2 is YYNGEE. CDR3 length: 14 amino acids. CDR3 in DNA: TGTGCCAGCAGCGTAGAGTTGGGTAACTATGGCTACACCTTC. Translated, it gives CASSVELGNYGYTF.

The chain couples TRBV2 to TRBJ2-5; TRBD2 matches 11 bases. Germline CDR1 reads SNHLY; CDR2 reads FYNNEI. This CDR3 is built from 14 residues. The trim removed 5 bases at V and 4 bases at J, leaving 3 bases unmatched. Here the CDR3 reads CASSPGTSGETQYF. CDR3 coding DNA: TGTGCCAGCAGTCCCGGGACTAGCGGAGAGACCCAGTACTTC.

The table lists this clone with a few counts. J is TRBJ2-5 and V is TRBV5-1; no clear D. The CDR3 sequence is 14 residues long. V was pared by 0 bases and J by 2 bases, with 8 bases between. CDR1 SGHRS and CDR2 YFSETQ come from the germline V gene. This CDR3 is CASSLAAEQETQYF. CDR3 sequence (DNA): TGCGCCAGCAGCTTGGCGGCAGAACAAGAGACCCAGTACTTC.

This chain connects TRBV7-2 to TRBJ2-3; TRBD1 matches at 7 bases. V lost 4 bases, J lost 1 base, and 5 bases stayed unmatched. CDR1 and CDR2 (germline): SGHTA, FQGNSA. The CDR3 runs 15 residues. CDR3 residues: CASSSRGWGTDTQYF. CDR3 sequence (DNA): TGTGCCAGCAGCTCCAGGGGGTGGGGCACAGATACGCAGTATTTT.

This rearrangement joins TRBV6-5 to TRBJ2-7; D is possibly TRBD1 (5 bases). Germline V gene sequence: CDR1 MNHEY, CDR2 SVGAGI. This CDR3 region has 13 residues. The V and J ends lost 8 bases and 1 base respectively, with 12 bases between them. CDR3: CASYGSGSYEQYF. CDR3 nucleotides: TGTGCCAGCTATGGGTCAGGGTCCTACGAGCAGTACTTC.

This clone appeared a few times. In the same sample, other DNA sequences code for this CDR3. The chain links TRBV7-9 to TRBJ1-1; TRBD1 might be the D (6 bases). Germline V lookup: CDR1 SEHNR, CDR2 FQNEAQ (reference sequence). CDR3 size: 15 residues. V was clipped by 5 bases and J by 0 bases, with 13 bases between them. CDR3 in DNA: TGTGCCAGCAGCCTCTCCGGGACAATGAACACTGAAGCTTTCTTT. Encoded protein: CASSLSGTMNTEAFF.

The sample holds a few counts of this clone. The chain is built from TRBV30 and TRBJ1-4; D uncertain. The CDR3 covers 12 residues. Germline CDR1 reads GTSNPN; CDR2 reads SVGIG (reference sequence). With 5 bases removed from V and 0 bases from J, the gap between germline ends came to 4 bases. The CDR3 coding sequence is TGTGCCTGGGGTGCAACTAATGAAAAACTGTTTTTT. Residues: CAWGATNEKLFF.

The table lists this clone with a few counts. This chain links TRBV4-3 with TRBJ2-3; TRBD1 is a possible D gene (6 bases). Trimming stripped 0 bases from V and 9 bases from J, with 7 bases between. The germline V gene has CDR1 LGHNA and CDR2 YSLEER. The length of the CDR3 is 12 residues. DNA of the CDR3: TGCGCCAGCAGCCAAGAAGGGACAACGCAGTATTTT. Amino acid sequence: CASSQEGTTQYF.

This chain connects TRBV28 to TRBJ2-6, with a tentative D call TRBD1 (6 bases). The CDR3 loop spans 18 amino acids. V lost 2 bases, J lost 1 base, and 15 bases lay in between. CDR1 and CDR2 (germline): MDHEN, SYDVKM. The CDR3 sequence: CASSLGGHGPSGANVLTF. For the CDR3, the DNA is TGTGCCAGCAGTTTAGGGGGACATGGACCATCTGGGGCCAACGTCCTGACTTTC.

V is TRBV14 and J is TRBJ2-5; 8 bases fit TRBD1. CDR3 length equals 12 residues. Trimming took 4 bases from V and 5 from J; bases not matched to a gene: 0. Germline loops: CDR1 SGHDN, CDR2 FVKESK. The CDR3 bases are TGTGCCAGCAGCCGGACAGGGGAGACCCAGTACTTC. Translating gives CASSRTGETQYF.

The chain joins TRBV18 to TRBJ1-2; TRBD1 might be the D (5 bases). The CDR3 loop spans 15 amino acids. V dropped 0 bases and J dropped 4 bases, with 12 bases sitting between them. Germline CDR1 KGHSH, CDR2 LQKENI. The CDR3 nucleotides read TGTGCCAGCTCACCACCGGGGCAGATGCCCTATGGCTACACCTTC. This codes for CASSPPGQMPYGYTF.

The chain combines TRBV7-9 with TRBJ2-7, with TRBD1 as a possible D gene (5 bases). Germline-derived CDR1 and CDR2 are SEHNR and FQNEAQ (reference sequence). V gave up 7 bases and J gave up 1 base, with 17 bases separating them. The CDR3 extends over 15 amino acids. DNA for the CDR3: TGTGCCAGCACCGTAACCCAGGGTGTTTCCTACGAGCAGTACTTC. This translates into CASTVTQGVSYEQYF.

With respect to this clone: One end of the junction varies from germline; a read error may be responsible. J is TRBJ2-3 and V is TRBV7-7; 11 bases fit TRBD2. Germline CDR1 SSHAT, CDR2 FNYEAQ (reference sequence). The CDR3 runs 15 residues. The CDR3 region has the DNA TGTGCTAGCAGCCAGACTAGCGGGAAGACAGATACGCAGTATTTT. Protein: CASSQTSGKTDTQYF.

CDR3 sequence: CASSLVRQSSYNEQFF. In DNA form, the CDR3 reads TGTGCCAGCAGCTTAGTACGACAGTCCTCCTACAATGAGCAGTTCTTC. The chain links TRBV13 to TRBJ2-1; tentatively, D is TRBD1 (5 bases). The V gene's germline CDR1 is PRHDT and CDR2 FYEKMQ (reference sequence). Trimming took off 1 base at V and 0 bases at J, with 10 bases between the two ends. The CDR3 extends over 16 amino acids.

This clone was picked up a small number of times. This rearrangement joins TRBV10-3 to TRBJ2-7; D might be TRBD1 (6 bases). V lost 6 bases and J 2 bases, leaving 17 bases between the germline ends. The CDR3 is 15 residues long. CDR1 and CDR2 from the germline V gene are ENHRY and SYGVKD. CDR3 DNA: TGTGCCATCAGCAGAACGACAGGCAGGACCTACGAGCAGTACTTC. It encodes CAISRTTGRTYEQYF.

This clone came up a few times. The J gene is TRBJ2-3, the V gene TRBV2, with D possibly TRBD1 on 5 matching bases. CDR1 SNHLY and CDR2 FYNNEI come from the germline V gene. The CDR3 sequence is 14 residues long. V lost 6 bases, J lost 5 bases, and 15 bases lay in between. CDR3 bases: TGTGCCAGCAGCGACCAGGGCCCCGGAGATACGCAGTATTTT. Its translation: CASSDQGPGDTQYF. The entire variable domain, with the rest obtained from reference TRBV2 and TRBJ2-3, is as follows: EPEVTQTPSHQVTQMGQEVILRCVPISNHLYFYWYRQILGQKVEFLVSFYNNEISEKSEIFDDQFSVERPDGSNFTLKIRSTKLEDSAMYFCASSDQGPGDTQYFGPGTRLTVL.

V usage is TRBV2 and J usage is TRBJ2-7; 7 bases agree with TRBD1. Germline assignment: CDR1 SNHLY and CDR2 FYNNEI. The J segment lost 3 bases and the V segment lost 8 bases, leaving 10 bases of the junction unmatched. The CDR3 is made up of 14 amino acids. CDR3 DNA sequence: TGTGCCAGCGACCAACAGGGGAAAGGCTACGAGCAGTACTTC. This codes for CASDQQGKGYEQYF.

A few counts support this clone. The same CDR3 also results from other DNA sequences found in this sample. The chain links TRBV18 to TRBJ1-1; 8 nucleotides agree with TRBD1. From germline, CDR1 is KGHSH and CDR2 LQKENI. V lost 6 bases to trimming and J lost 1 base; unmatched junction nucleotides: 4. The CDR3 contains 14 residues. The CDR3 protein is CASSPGQANTEAFF. CDR3 DNA sequence: TGTGCCAGCTCCCCGGGACAGGCGAACACTGAAGCTTTCTTT. Full variable domain (rest looked up from reference TRBV18 and TRBJ1-1): NAGVMQNPRHLVRRRGQEARLRCSPMKGHSHVYWYRQLPEEGLKFMVYLQKENIIDESGMPKERFSAEFPKEGPSILRIQQVVRGDSAAYFCASSPGQANTEAFFGQGTRLTVV.

V and J are TRBV10-3 and TRBJ1-5, with D unresolved. The CDR3 is 13 amino acids. Looked up from germline, CDR1 is ENHRY and CDR2 is SYGVKD. Deletions cut 6 bases from V and 4 bases from J, with 10 bases between. The CDR3 nucleotides read TGTGCCATCAGCCTCCTAGAGAATCAGCCCCAGCATTTT. It translates to CAISLLENQPQHF.

This clone was observed a few times. The chain has TRBV29-1 and TRBJ2-5; perhaps TRBD2 as D (7 bases). The CDR3 spans 12 residues. Germline-derived CDR1 and CDR2 are SQVTM and ANQGSEA. The CDR3 reads CTWRGPQETQYF. CDR3 in DNA: TGCACCTGGCGGGGGCCCCAAGAGACCCAGTACTTC.

The chain combines TRBV9 with TRBJ2-3, with 11 bases identical to TRBD2. This CDR3 contains 18 residues. The V gene end was trimmed by 0 bases and the J gene end by 2 bases; junction bases not matched to a gene: 8. Germline assignment: CDR1 SGDLS and CDR2 YYNGEE. The CDR3 sequence: CASSVAWASGGTTDTQYF. For the CDR3, the DNA is TGTGCCAGCAGCGTAGCTTGGGCTAGCGGGGGGACCACAGATACGCAGTATTTT.

The gene calls are TRBV5-1 and TRBJ2-7, with a weak D call TRBD2 (6 bases). CDR1 is SGHRS, CDR2 YFSETQ, per germline. The CDR3 runs to 15 residues. Trimming stripped 1 base from V and 5 bases from J, with 16 bases between. Here the CDR3 DNA reads TGCGCCAGCAGCTTGAGGTTCGTCGGGGGTAACGAGCAGTACTTC. Translated: CASSLRFVGGNEQYF.